These 27 T cell receptor beta chains were sequenced from one sample in a study of identical twins. Each CDR3 protein gets one entry after TCRdb re-called the 5' RACE reads with MiXCR. This sample carries hundreds of thousands of distinct CDR3 sequences, 9% to 15% of them seen once, and the ten largest clones take roughly 1.6%. The sample was also linked to a second study, of yellow fever vaccine responses in identical twins.

The sequenced material came from PBMCs. The receptors derive from a woman aged 18-29 years in good health.

This clonotype was seen a few times. The V call is TRBV28, the J call TRBJ1-5; TRBD1 might be the D (5 bases). V lost 6 bases to trimming and J lost 0 bases, with 18 bases between them. The CDR3 covers 17 residues. Germline CDR1 is MDHEN and CDR2 is SYDVKM. The CDR3, as DNA: TGTGCCAGCAGGAAAGCGAGACAGATTATTAGCAATCAGCCCCAGCATTTT. This gives the protein CASRKARQIISNQPQHF.

In its sample, this clonotype was seen many times. This sequence joins TRBV2 and TRBJ2-2; 10 bases line up with TRBD2. The V and J ends lost 1 base and 8 bases, in that order; junction bases with no gene match: 7. The CDR3 sequence is 16 residues long. Germline-derived CDR1 and CDR2 are SNHLY and FYNNEI. CDR3 bases: TGTGCCAGCAGTGAAGAGCTAGCGGGAGTAGCGGGGGAGCTGTTTTTT. Its translation: CASSEELAGVAGELFF.

This clonotype was seen a handful of times. The chain joins TRBV28 to TRBJ2-5; weak D call: TRBD1 (6 bases). Germline V gene sequence: CDR1 MDHEN, CDR2 SYDVKM. This CDR3 is built from 12 residues. V was clipped by 9 bases and J by 3 bases, with 11 bases between them. DNA for the CDR3: TGTGCCAGTACCCAGGGGAAAGAGACCCAGTACTTC. Amino acid sequence: CASTQGKETQYF.

The rearrangement uses TRBV3-1 and TRBJ1-1; D unresolved. The CDR3 covers 12 residues. V lost 2 bases to trimming and J lost 8 bases, with 9 bases between them. Germline V lookup: CDR1 LGHDT, CDR2 YNNKEL (reference sequence). The CDR3 coding sequence is TGTGCCAGCAGCCAAAGTCAGTCCGAAGCTTTCTTT. This sequence encodes CASSQSQSEAFF.

The chain has TRBV28 and TRBJ1-1; tentative D call: TRBD1 (5 bases). The germline V gene encodes CDR1 MDHEN and CDR2 SYDVKM. V was shortened by 7 bases and J by 5 bases, with 11 bases between the two germline ends. The CDR3 spans 12 residues. As DNA, the CDR3 is TGTGCCAGCAAGACAGCGGGAACTGAAGCTTTCTTT. Translated: CASKTAGTEAFF.

This clonotype was seen a handful of times. J is TRBJ2-5 and V is TRBV5-6; 9 nucleotides match TRBD1. The CDR3 is 17 amino acids. V lost 4 bases to trimming and J lost 6 bases; unmatched junction nucleotides: 16. Germline assignment: CDR1 SGHDT and CDR2 YYEEEE. The CDR3 coding sequence is TGTGCCAGCAGCCTGATTGGTCCGGGACAGGGACCGAAGACCCAGTACTTC. This encodes CASSLIGPGQGPKTQYF.

The V and J genes are TRBV11-1 and TRBJ2-2; 12 nucleotides match TRBD2. Per germline, CDR1 SGHAT and CDR2 FQDESV (reference sequence). Trimming took 5 bases from V and 5 from J; bases not matched to a gene: 12. The CDR3 totals 18 residues. The chain's CDR3 is CASSRGLAGTEGTGELFF. The CDR3 DNA is TGTGCCAGCAGCCGCGGACTAGCGGGGACTGAGGGGACCGGGGAGCTGTTTTTT.

This clonotype has at least ten counts. The chain uses TRBV10-3 and TRBJ2-2; TRBD2 agrees at 7 bases. This CDR3 is 15 amino acids long. The V and J ends lost 6 bases and 7 bases, in that order; junction bases with no gene match: 11. The germline CDR1 and CDR2 sequences are ENHRY and SYGVKD. The CDR3 reads CAISPTSPMGGELFF. The DNA for the CDR3 is TGTGCCATCAGCCCGACTAGCCCGATGGGCGGGGAGCTGTTTTTT.

This clonotype has just a few counts. The chain employs TRBV6-5 and TRBJ2-1; a possible D gene is TRBD2 (6 bases). The germline V and J ends were trimmed by 3 bases and 0 bases, with 15 bases remaining between them. CDR1 is MNHEY and CDR2 is SVGAGI in the germline V gene. This CDR3 is 17 amino acids long. The CDR3 sequence: CASSYFGAGYSYNEQFF. The CDR3 nucleotides are TGTGCCAGCAGTTATTTTGGGGCGGGGTACTCCTACAATGAGCAGTTCTTC.

This clonotype was seen many times. The chain employs TRBV12-3 or TRBV12-4 and TRBJ1-3, with TRBD1 matching over 7 bases. Germline trimming cut 7 bases from V and 0 bases from J; bases unmatched to any gene: 9. The CDR3 loop spans 16 amino acids. The CDR3 nucleotides are TGTGCCAGCACCAAGGACAGGACCACCTCTGGAAACACCATATATTTT. This gives the protein CASTKDRTTSGNTIYF.

This chain links TRBV4-1 with TRBJ2-5, with no clear D. The CDR3 loop spans 15 amino acids. CDR1 is MGHRA and CDR2 is YSYEKL in the germline V gene. V was pared by 5 bases and J by 0 bases, with 13 bases between. For the CDR3, the DNA is TGCGCCAGCAGCTCCCGGACGGTAAACCAAGAGACCCAGTACTTC. Amino acid sequence: CASSSRTVNQETQYF.

V and J are TRBV6-1 and TRBJ2-2, with 16 bases lining up with TRBD2. Trimming took 6 bases from V and 7 from J; bases not matched to a gene: 8. CDR1 and CDR2 from the germline V gene are MNHNS and SASEGT. The CDR3 length is 17 residues. The CDR3 DNA sequence: TGTGCCAGCAGCAGCGGGACTAGCGGGAGGGCCCACGGGGAGCTGTTTTTT. Translation gives CASSSGTSGRAHGELFF.

This clonotype was observed at least ten times. The CDR3 sequence is CASSPRWGEQYF. The CDR3 DNA is TGTGCCAGCAGCCCAAGGTGGGGGGAGCAGTACTTC. The chain is built from TRBV7-9 and TRBJ2-7; the D gene could be TRBD1 or TRBD2 (5 bases each). From germline, CDR1 is SEHNR and CDR2 FQNEAQ (reference sequence). There are 12 residues in the CDR3. Trimming removed 5 bases at V and 7 bases at J, with 12 bases between.

This chain joins TRBV3-1 and TRBJ2-2, with 13 bases identical to TRBD2. Germline V gives CDR1 LGHDT, CDR2 YNNKEL (reference sequence). V lost 0 bases to trimming and J lost 8 bases; unmatched junction nucleotides: 6. This CDR3 is 17 amino acids long. The CDR3 DNA reads as TGTGCCAGCAGCCAAGAACCCCGGACTAGCGGGAGAGGGGAGCTGTTTTTT. Protein product: CASSQEPRTSGRGELFF.

This clonotype was recorded only once. The genes are TRBV11-2 and TRBJ2-1, with 10 bases fitting TRBD2. The CDR3 covers 15 residues. Germline V gene data show CDR1 as SGHAT and CDR2 as FQNNGV. Losses at the gene ends were 0 bases for V and 8 bases for J; bases not matched to a gene: 4. The chain's CDR3 is CASSLEAGGPHEQFF. Written as DNA, the CDR3 is TGTGCCAGCAGCTTAGAAGCGGGGGGGCCGCATGAGCAGTTCTTC.

The chain uses TRBV11-3 and TRBJ2-1; 11 nucleotides agree with TRBD2. Germline-derived CDR1 and CDR2 are SGHNT and YENEEA. The V gene end was trimmed by 5 bases and the J gene end by 6 bases; junction bases not matched to a gene: 6. The CDR3 extends over 15 amino acids. Here the CDR3 reads CASSGFSGRGNEQFF. CDR3 coding DNA: TGTGCCAGCAGCGGATTTAGCGGGAGGGGCAATGAGCAGTTCTTC.

This clonotype was detected many times. The chain employs TRBV3-1 and TRBJ1-3; D uncertain. Germline assignment: CDR1 LGHDT and CDR2 YNNKEL (reference sequence). This CDR3 contains 14 residues. V was cut by 0 bases and J by 0 bases, with 3 bases left in between. This chain's CDR3 is CASSQDSSGNTIYF. Written as DNA, the CDR3 is TGTGCCAGCAGCCAAGACAGCTCTGGAAACACCATATATTTT.

J is TRBJ2-1 and V is TRBV6-1; D is unclear. Germline assignment: CDR1 MNHNS and CDR2 SASEGT. The CDR3 totals 15 residues. The V end was cut by 4 bases, the J end by 3 bases, with 13 bases between. The CDR3 loop reads CASSGELEFYNEQFF. CDR3 coding DNA: TGTGCCAGCAGTGGGGAACTCGAGTTCTACAATGAGCAGTTCTTC.

The sample holds many counts of this clonotype. The rearrangement uses TRBV3-1 and TRBJ1-1, with D hard to call. Trimming stripped 3 bases from V and 0 bases from J, with 2 bases between. The CDR3 covers 12 residues. In germline, CDR1 is LGHDT, CDR2 YNNKEL (reference sequence). The CDR3 sequence is CASSHLNTEAFF. CDR3 bases: TGTGCCAGCAGCCATTTGAACACTGAAGCTTTCTTT.

The V and J genes are TRBV3-1 and TRBJ2-1, with 10 bases aligning to TRBD1. The CDR3 consists of 18 residues. V was clipped by 4 bases and J by 0 bases; unmatched bases: 9. Germline V gene data show CDR1 as LGHDT and CDR2 as YNNKEL (reference sequence). The CDR3 spells CASSLRQGAFYSYNEQFF. The CDR3 bases are TGTGCCAGCAGCCTGAGACAGGGGGCCTTTTACTCCTACAATGAGCAGTTCTTC.

This clonotype showed up just a few times. The gene calls are TRBV11-2 and TRBJ2-1; 11 nucleotides line up with TRBD2. The V gene's germline CDR1 is SGHAT and CDR2 FQNNGV. CDR3 length equals 15 residues. V gave up 5 bases and J gave up 9 bases; unmatched junction bases: 9. This chain's CDR3 is CASSVSGTSGTEQFF. The CDR3 DNA follows: TGTGCCAGCAGCGTCTCCGGGACTAGCGGAACTGAGCAGTTCTTC.

In this sample, this clonotype turned up a few times. The V gene is TRBV28, the J gene TRBJ2-3; 7 bases fit TRBD2. This CDR3 is 15 amino acids long. CDR1 and CDR2 from the germline V gene are MDHEN and SYDVKM. V gave up 2 bases and J gave up 6 bases; unmatched junction bases: 8. DNA for the CDR3: TGTGCCAGCAGTTTAACATCCGGAGCGGGGGATACGCAGTATTTT. Residues: CASSLTSGAGDTQYF.

The genes are TRBV10-3 and TRBJ2-3, with D hard to call. CDR3 length: 16 amino acids. The V and J ends lost 4 bases and 5 bases respectively, with 19 bases between them. Germline V gene lookup returns CDR1 ENHRY and CDR2 SYGVKD. CDR3 protein: CAISGPSLNPGDTQYF. The CDR3, as DNA: TGTGCCATCAGTGGTCCATCTCTGAATCCCGGAGATACGCAGTATTTT.

This clonotype was recorded a few times. This chain links TRBV6-1 with TRBJ2-1; 8 nucleotides agree with TRBD2. The CDR3 runs to 16 residues. The germline CDR1 and CDR2 sequences are MNHNS and SASEGT. Germline trimming cut 3 bases from V and 10 bases from J; bases unmatched to any gene: 14. The CDR3 spells CASSEGTGTRSWEQFF. CDR3 DNA: TGTGCCAGCAGTGAGGGAACCGGGACTAGATCATGGGAGCAGTTCTTC.

J is TRBJ2-1 and V is TRBV28, with 7 bases that match TRBD1. Germline CDR1 is MDHEN and CDR2 is SYDVKM. J was trimmed by 7 bases and V by 5 bases; bases with no gene match: 11. The CDR3 is 15 residues long. CDR3 amino acids: CASSPRDRVGNEQFF. The CDR3 DNA reads as TGTGCCAGCAGTCCCCGAGACAGGGTGGGGAATGAGCAGTTCTTC.

This clonotype was observed a handful of times. The chain is built from TRBV3-1 and TRBJ2-3; D is uncertain. The CDR3 sequence is 13 residues long. Germline CDR1 and CDR2: LGHDT and YNNKEL (reference sequence). Between the trimmed V and J ends, which lost 4 bases and 3 bases, there was a span of 8 bases. DNA for the CDR3: TGTGCCAGCAGCCCACGGCAGACAGATACGCAGTATTTT. Translating gives CASSPRQTDTQYF.

The chain joins TRBV2 to TRBJ2-1, with a possible D match to TRBD2 (6 bases). Germline loops: CDR1 SNHLY, CDR2 FYNNEI. This CDR3 has 13 amino acids. V was cut by 7 bases and J by 0 bases, with 7 bases left in between. DNA for the CDR3: TGTGCCAGCACGACTAGCTCCTACAATGAGCAGTTCTTC. Translating gives CASTTSSYNEQFF.